This is a list of T cell receptor beta chains from one sample in a study of identical twins. Each CDR3 protein gets one entry after TCRdb re-called the 5' RACE reads with MiXCR. The sample lists some 630,000 distinct CDR3 sequences, just over 7% occurring once. This same sample was also taken into another study, of yellow fever vaccine responses in identical twins.

Sequencing was carried out using PBMCs. All receptors derive from a young woman in good health. CDR3s include the opening cysteine and the closing phenylalanine or tryptophan. Each record gives: J gene, D gene, clone size, V gene, CDR3 protein, CDR3 DNA. D genes are given only for firm matches. Clone size is given for some rows only: seen once, a few or many times, or a class if the clone is expanded.

J: TRBJ2-5; D: TRBD1; size: many; V: TRBV10-3; CDR3: CAIRGQGQETQYF; DNA: TGTGCCATCAGGGGACAGGGGCAGGAGACCCAGTACTTC
J: TRBJ1-4; D: .; size: .; V: TRBV6-1; CDR3: CASSPTPFHNEKLFF; DNA: TGTGCCAGCAGTCCTACCCCATTCCATAATGAAAAACTGTTTTTT
J: TRBJ2-1; D: TRBD1; size: .; V: TRBV4-1; CDR3: CASSQEDRVPQGLDEQFF; DNA: TGCGCCAGCAGCCAAGAGGACAGGGTCCCCCAGGGTCTGGATGAGCAGTTCTTC
J: TRBJ1-4; D: TRBD1; size: many; V: TRBV28; CDR3: CASNGQGLDNEKLFF; DNA: TGTGCCAGCAACGGACAGGGACTGGACAACGAAAAACTGTTTTTT
J: TRBJ2-1; D: .; size: few; V: TRBV5-8; CDR3: CASSENPSGPDEQFF; DNA: TGTGCCAGCAGCGAAAATCCCTCAGGGCCGGATGAGCAGTTCTTC
J: TRBJ2-1; D: .; size: many; V: TRBV28; CDR3: CASTPYTLTYNEQFF; DNA: TGTGCCAGCACCCCGTACACTCTAACCTACAATGAGCAGTTCTTC
J: TRBJ1-3; D: .; size: many; V: TRBV20-1; CDR3: CSAGSGNTIYF; DNA: TGCAGTGCTGGCTCTGGAAACACCATATATTTT
J: TRBJ2-2; D: .; size: few; V: TRBV27; CDR3: CASFNGGRPGELFF; DNA: TGTGCCAGCTTTAATGGGGGGCGACCCGGGGAGCTGTTTTTT
J: TRBJ2-7; D: TRBD2; size: few; V: TRBV20-1; CDR3: CSAMGLAGSYEQYF; DNA: TGCAGTGCTATGGGACTAGCGGGGAGCTACGAGCAGTACTTC
J: TRBJ2-3; D: TRBD2; size: .; V: TRBV7-3; CDR3: CASSYSGRSDTQYF; DNA: TGTGCCAGCAGCTATAGCGGGAGGTCAGATACGCAGTATTTT
J: TRBJ1-1; D: .; size: few; V: TRBV27; CDR3: CASSLSLRRGPAEAFF; DNA: TGTGCCAGCAGTTTATCCCTCCGTCGGGGGCCAGCGGAAGCTTTCTTT
J: TRBJ2-2; D: .; size: .; V: TRBV5-1; CDR3: CASSLLSDTGELFF; DNA: TGCGCCAGCAGCTTGTTATCTGACACCGGGGAGCTGTTTTTT
J: TRBJ2-1; D: .; size: .; V: TRBV20-1; CDR3: CSASSFTDEQFF; DNA: TGCAGTGCTAGCTCCTTCACCGATGAGCAGTTCTTC
J: TRBJ2-3; D: TRBD2; size: few; V: TRBV18; CDR3: CASSPRLAGGSSTDTQYF; DNA: TGTGCCAGCTCACCACGACTAGCGGGGGGCTCTAGCACAGATACGCAGTATTTT
J: TRBJ2-2; D: .; size: .; V: TRBV10-3; CDR3: CAIRSSPGNTGELFF; DNA: TGTGCCATCAGAAGTAGTCCTGGAAACACCGGGGAGCTGTTTTTT
J: TRBJ2-3; D: .; size: many; V: TRBV4-1; CDR3: CASSQGVRGDTQYF; DNA: TGCGCCAGCAGCCAAGGGGTCAGGGGAGATACGCAGTATTTT
J: TRBJ1-2; D: .; size: few; V: TRBV20-1; CDR3: CSARRGNYGYTF; DNA: TGCAGTGCTAGACGGGGTAACTATGGCTACACCTTC
J: TRBJ2-5; D: .; size: .; V: TRBV10-3; CDR3: CAISESAGGAQETQYF; DNA: TGTGCCATCAGTGAGTCGGCTGGCGGGGCCCAAGAGACCCAGTACTTC
J: TRBJ2-3; D: TRBD1; size: few; V: TRBV18; CDR3: CASSSSGTGKYGTQYF; DNA: TGTGCCAGCTCGTCCTCCGGGACAGGGAAGTATGGTACGCAGTATTTT
J: TRBJ1-1; D: .; size: .; V: TRBV18; CDR3: CASSPRVMGMNTEAFF; DNA: TGTGCCAGCTCACCCCGGGTTATGGGGATGAACACTGAAGCTTTCTTT
J: TRBJ2-7; D: TRBD2; size: .; V: TRBV4-1; CDR3: CASSQDTSGRVYEQYF; DNA: TGCGCCAGCAGCCAAGACACTAGCGGGAGGGTCTACGAGCAGTACTTC
J: TRBJ2-1; D: .; size: many; V: TRBV20-1; CDR3: CSASIPAVSYNEQFF; DNA: TGCAGTGCTAGTATACCAGCGGTCTCCTACAATGAGCAGTTCTTC
J: TRBJ2-7; D: .; size: many; V: TRBV20-1; CDR3: CSARAGGVEQYF; DNA: TGCAGTGCTAGAGCAGGAGGGGTCGAGCAGTACTTC
J: TRBJ1-1; D: .; size: few; V: TRBV28; CDR3: CASSFQLSGEAFF; DNA: TGTGCCAGCAGTTTTCAGTTATCGGGTGAAGCTTTCTTT
J: TRBJ1-6; D: .; size: .; V: TRBV11-1; CDR3: CASSPAGTASSYNSPLHF; DNA: TGTGCCAGCAGCCCTGCCGGGACTGCGAGCTCCTATAATTCACCCCTCCACTTT
J: TRBJ1-4; D: .; size: many; V: TRBV12-3/TRBV12-4; CDR3: CASRGQTGLYEKLFF; DNA: TGTGCCAGCAGGGGTCAGACAGGATTATATGAAAAACTGTTTTTT
J: TRBJ1-5; D: .; size: many; V: TRBV25-1; CDR3: CASSEWQGPYSNQPQHF; DNA: TGTGCCAGCAGTGAATGGCAGGGGCCGTATAGCAATCAGCCCCAGCATTTT
J: TRBJ2-2; D: .; size: .; V: TRBV7-2; CDR3: CASSSRFTGELFF; DNA: TGTGCCAGCAGCTCCCGTTTCACCGGGGAGCTGTTTTTT
J: TRBJ2-7; D: .; size: many; V: TRBV10-3; CDR3: CAISESISGFSILYEQYF; DNA: TGTGCCATCAGTGAGTCGATTTCAGGGTTTAGCATACTTTACGAGCAGTACTTC
J: TRBJ2-1; D: TRBD1; size: many; V: TRBV4-1; CDR3: CASSQVGQGNNEQFF; DNA: TGCGCCAGCAGCCAAGTCGGACAGGGGAACAATGAGCAGTTCTTC
J: TRBJ2-1; D: .; size: many; V: TRBV5-1; CDR3: CASSLIVENEQFF; DNA: TGCGCCAGCAGCTTGATAGTGGAGAATGAGCAGTTCTTC
J: TRBJ1-1; D: .; size: many; V: TRBV12-3/TRBV12-4; CDR3: CASSYSQGWTEAFF; DNA: TGTGCCAGCAGTTATAGTCAGGGGTGGACTGAAGCTTTCTTT
J: TRBJ2-1; D: .; size: many; V: TRBV7-9; CDR3: CASPSGPNDNEQFF; DNA: TGTGCCAGCCCCTCCGGGCCGAATGACAATGAGCAGTTCTTC
J: TRBJ1-2; D: TRBD1; size: many; V: TRBV5-1; CDR3: CASSLGQGFSSLGYTF; DNA: TGCGCCAGCAGCTTGGGACAGGGGTTCTCATCTTTAGGCTACACCTTC
J: TRBJ2-1; D: .; size: many; V: TRBV5-5; CDR3: CASSNGPYNEQFF; DNA: TGTGCCAGCAGCAATGGACCTTACAATGAGCAGTTCTTC
J: TRBJ2-3; D: TRBD1; size: .; V: TRBV12-3/TRBV12-4; CDR3: CASSLRDRVVDTQYF; DNA: TGTGCCAGCAGTTTAAGGGACAGGGTCGTAGATACGCAGTATTTT
J: TRBJ2-1; D: TRBD2; size: many; V: TRBV7-2; CDR3: CASSLAGESYNEQFF; DNA: TGTGCCAGCAGCCTAGCGGGGGAGTCCTACAATGAGCAGTTCTTC
J: TRBJ2-1; D: TRBD2; size: few; V: TRBV5-4; CDR3: CASSWGGGIYNEQFF; DNA: TGTGCCAGCAGCTGGGGCGGGGGAATATACAATGAGCAGTTCTTC
J: TRBJ2-5; D: .; size: .; V: TRBV10-3; CDR3: CAISRKGEETQYF; DNA: TGTGCCATCAGTAGGAAGGGGGAGGAGACCCAGTACTTC
J: TRBJ1-1; D: TRBD1; size: many; V: TRBV6-5; CDR3: CASSWDRNEAFF; DNA: TGTGCCAGCAGTTGGGACAGAAATGAAGCTTTCTTT
J: TRBJ1-1; D: .; size: few; V: TRBV25-1; CDR3: CASKRGWNTEAFF; DNA: TGTGCCAGTAAAAGAGGCTGGAACACTGAAGCTTTCTTT
J: TRBJ2-7; D: TRBD2; size: .; V: TRBV3-1; CDR3: CASSQTTSGYEQYF; DNA: TGTGCCAGCAGCCAGACGACTAGCGGCTACGAGCAGTACTTC
J: TRBJ1-1; D: .; size: few; V: TRBV7-9; CDR3: CASSLVVYTEAFF; DNA: TGTGCCAGCAGCTTAGTAGTCTACACTGAAGCTTTCTTT
J: TRBJ2-3; D: .; size: .; V: TRBV3-1; CDR3: CASSQQNTQYF; DNA: TGTGCCAGCAGCCAACAAAATACGCAGTATTTT
J: TRBJ2-7; D: TRBD2; size: many; V: TRBV7-9; CDR3: CASSLHGGSLKGEQYF; DNA: TGTGCCAGCAGCTTACATGGCGGGAGTCTTAAAGGCGAGCAGTACTTC
J: TRBJ2-1; D: TRBD2; size: .; V: TRBV7-2; CDR3: CASSFNGGGTKQFF; DNA: TGTGCCAGCAGCTTTAATGGCGGGGGTACGAAGCAGTTCTTC
J: TRBJ2-3; D: .; size: few; V: TRBV7-2; CDR3: CASSLAKSTDTQYF; DNA: TGTGCCAGCAGCTTAGCGAAGAGCACAGATACGCAGTATTTT
J: TRBJ1-1; D: .; size: .; V: TRBV6-5; CDR3: CASSYARGGALNTEAFF; DNA: TGTGCCAGCAGTTACGCGCGGGGTGGGGCGCTGAACACTGAAGCTTTCTTT
J: TRBJ2-1; D: .; size: many; V: TRBV24-1; CDR3: CATSDGYRDRYNEQFF; DNA: TGTGCCACCAGTGATGGCTACAGGGATCGCTACAATGAGCAGTTCTTC